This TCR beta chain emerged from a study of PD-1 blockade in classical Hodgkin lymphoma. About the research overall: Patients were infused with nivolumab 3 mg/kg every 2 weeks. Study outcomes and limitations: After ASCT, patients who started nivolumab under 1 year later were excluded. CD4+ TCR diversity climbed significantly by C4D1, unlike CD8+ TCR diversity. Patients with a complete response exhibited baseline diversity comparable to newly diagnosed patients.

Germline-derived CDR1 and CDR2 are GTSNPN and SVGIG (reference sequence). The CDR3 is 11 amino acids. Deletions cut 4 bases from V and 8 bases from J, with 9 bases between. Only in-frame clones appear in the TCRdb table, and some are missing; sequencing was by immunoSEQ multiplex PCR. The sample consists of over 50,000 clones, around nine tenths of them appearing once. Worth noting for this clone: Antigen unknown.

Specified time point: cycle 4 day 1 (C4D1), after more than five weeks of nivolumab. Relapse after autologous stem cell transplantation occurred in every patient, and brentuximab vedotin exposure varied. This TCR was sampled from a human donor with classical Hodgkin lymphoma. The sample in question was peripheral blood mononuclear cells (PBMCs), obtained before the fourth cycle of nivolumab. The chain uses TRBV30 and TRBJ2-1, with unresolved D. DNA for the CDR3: TGTGCCTGGACCCCTGGGGATGAGCAGTTCTTC. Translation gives CAWTPGDEQFF.